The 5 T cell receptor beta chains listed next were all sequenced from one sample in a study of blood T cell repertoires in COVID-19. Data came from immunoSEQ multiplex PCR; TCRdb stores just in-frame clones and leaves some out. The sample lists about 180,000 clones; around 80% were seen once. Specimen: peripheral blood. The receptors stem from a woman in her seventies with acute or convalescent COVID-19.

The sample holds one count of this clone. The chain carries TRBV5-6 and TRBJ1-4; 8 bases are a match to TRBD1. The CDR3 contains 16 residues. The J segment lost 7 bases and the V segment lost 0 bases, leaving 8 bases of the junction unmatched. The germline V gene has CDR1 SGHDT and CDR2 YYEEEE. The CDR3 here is CASSLVGWTGREKLFF. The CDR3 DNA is TGTGCCAGCAGCTTGGTTGGATGGACAGGGCGTGAAAAACTGTTTTTT.

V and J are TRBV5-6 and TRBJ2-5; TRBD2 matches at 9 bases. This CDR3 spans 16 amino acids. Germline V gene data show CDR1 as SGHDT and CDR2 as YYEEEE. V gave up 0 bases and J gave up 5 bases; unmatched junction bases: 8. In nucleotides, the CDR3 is TGTGCCAGCAGCTTGGTAGTTAGCGGGAGAGTTGAGACCCAGTACTTC. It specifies CASSLVVSGRVETQYF.

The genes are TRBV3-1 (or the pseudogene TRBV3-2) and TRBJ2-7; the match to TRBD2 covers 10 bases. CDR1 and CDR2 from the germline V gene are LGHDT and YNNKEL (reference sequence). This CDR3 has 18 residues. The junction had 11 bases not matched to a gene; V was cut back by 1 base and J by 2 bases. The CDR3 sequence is CASSQVPLPAGGPYEQYF. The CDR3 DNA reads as TGTGCCAGCAGCCAAGTCCCCCTCCCAGCGGGGGGGCCCTACGAGCAGTACTTC.

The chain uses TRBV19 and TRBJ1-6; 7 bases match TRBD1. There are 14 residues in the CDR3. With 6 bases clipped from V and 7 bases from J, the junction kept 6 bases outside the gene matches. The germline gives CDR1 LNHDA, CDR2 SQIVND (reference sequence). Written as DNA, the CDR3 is TGTGCCAGTAGGCCCGGGACAGCGAATTCACCCCTCCACTTT. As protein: CASRPGTANSPLHF.

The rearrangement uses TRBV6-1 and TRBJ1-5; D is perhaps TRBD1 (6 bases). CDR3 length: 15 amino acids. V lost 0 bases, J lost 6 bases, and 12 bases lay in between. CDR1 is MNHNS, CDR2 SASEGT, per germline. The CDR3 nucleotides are TGTGCCAGCAGTGAAGCAGGGGGGGCGCCTCAGCCCCAGCATTTT. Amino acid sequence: CASSEAGGAPQPQHF.